This TCR beta chain was profiled in a study of cytomegalovirus exposure and HLA in healthy donors. PCR amplification relied on 60 Vbeta primers (plus 13 Jbeta primers). The protocol was immunoSEQ multiplex PCR, while the TCRdb copy is restricted to in-frame clones and leaves out a portion. The sample shows roughly 150,000 clones, approximately 80% of them seen only once. The CDR3 is 12 residues long. The germline V gene has CDR1 SEHNR and CDR2 FQNEAQ (reference sequence). Trimming pared 4 bases from V and 0 bases from J, leaving 2 bases between. The V call is TRBV7-9, the J call TRBJ2-3, with D unclear. The source of this sequence is a young man in good health and CMV-seropositive. Sequencing was done on a sample of PBMCs. Written as DNA, the CDR3 is TGTGCCAGCAGCTCTAGCACAGATACGCAGTATTTT. Translated: CASSSSTDTQYF. Using reference TRBV7-9 and TRBJ2-3 for the parts outside the CDR3, the full variable domain is DTGVSQNPRHKITKRGQNVTFRCDPISEHNRLYWYRQTLGQGPEFLTYFQNEAQLEKSRLLSDRFSAERPKGSFSTLEIQRTEQGDSAMYLCASSSSTDTQYFGPGTRLTVL.